Below, 30 T cell receptor beta chains from the same sample are listed, as sequenced in a study of neurological immune-mediated disorders. TCRdb ran MiXCR on the 5' RACE reads and lists one entry per CDR3 protein. The top ten clones hold roughly 14% of a sample with roughly 19,000 distinct CDR3 sequences, roughly 15% of them seen once. The sample taken for sequencing was PBMCs. These receptors were obtained from a female donor with HTLV-1-associated myelopathy (HAM/TSP).

This clonotype was seen at least ten times. The chain combines TRBV11-2 with TRBJ1-2; 7 nucleotides match TRBD1. Germline lookup yields CDR1 SGHAT and CDR2 FQNNGV. Losses at the gene ends were 4 bases for V and 1 base for J; bases not matched to a gene: 12. The CDR3 totals 17 residues. DNA of the CDR3: TGTGCCAGCAGCTCCCTTCGATCCCGGGACAGTAACTATGGCTACACCTTC. It yields the protein CASSSLRSRDSNYGYTF.

In this sample, this clonotype turned up many times. The chain uses TRBV5-1 and TRBJ2-2; D possibly corresponds to TRBD1 (5 bases). This CDR3 is built from 15 residues. Trimming removed 0 bases at V and 5 bases at J, with 11 bases between. In germline, CDR1 is SGHRS, CDR2 YFSETQ. The CDR3 spells CASSLARQRTGELFF. The CDR3 bases are TGCGCCAGCAGCTTGGCAAGACAGAGGACCGGGGAGCTGTTTTTT. Variable domain in full (rest from reference TRBV5-1 and TRBJ2-2): KAGVTQTPRYLIKTRGQQVTLSCSPISGHRSVSWYQQTPGQGLQFLFEYFSETQRNKGNFPGRFSGRQFSNSRSEMNVSTLELGDSALYLCASSLARQRTGELFFGEGSRLTVL.

This clonotype was observed at least ten times. The chain links TRBV28 to TRBJ1-5, with D perhaps matching TRBD1 (6 bases). This CDR3 comprises 15 residues. CDR1 and CDR2 from the germline V gene are MDHEN and SYDVKM. The ends were cut back, 6 bases at V and 0 bases at J, with 12 bases in the middle. CDR3 loop: CASSPTDSSNQPQHF. In DNA form, the CDR3 reads TGTGCCAGCAGCCCAACGGACAGTAGCAATCAGCCCCAGCATTTT.

At least ten counts were recorded for this clonotype. This chain connects TRBV20-1 to TRBJ2-3; tentatively, D is TRBD2 (7 bases). The CDR3 runs 15 residues. From germline, CDR1 is DFQATT and CDR2 SNEGSKA (reference sequence). The germline V and J ends were trimmed by 2 bases and 0 bases, with 12 bases remaining between them. CDR3 loop: CSARNGGGSTDTQYF. The CDR3 coding sequence is TGCAGTGCTAGAAATGGCGGGGGCAGCACAGATACGCAGTATTTT.

The chain couples TRBV5-8 to TRBJ1-4; no firm D call. V gave up 4 bases and J gave up 0 bases, with 19 bases separating them. CDR1 and CDR2 (germline): SGHTS, YDEGEE. The CDR3 runs 18 residues. In DNA form, the CDR3 reads TGTGCCAGCAGCCGAACGACACATACTAGAGCAACTAATGAAAAACTGTTTTTT. Translating gives CASSRTTHTRATNEKLFF.

In the case of this clonotype: No DNA is shown, since the ends of the CDR3 on it are uncertain; the CDR3 is the one TCRdb lists. The chain recombines TRBV7-2 with TRBJ2-1; the table's D call of TRBD2 was not tested on the DNA. Inclusive of both ends, the CDR3 amounts to 21 amino acids. Per the germline V gene, CDR1 is SGHTA and CDR2 is FQGNSA. CDR3 loop: CASSFYICSAILAGVGNEQFF.

By its share, this clonotype is medium-sized. The V call is TRBV29-1, the J call TRBJ1-3; the D gene is possibly TRBD1 (5 bases). The CDR3 consists of 14 residues. V was pared by 0 bases and J by 4 bases, with 10 bases between. Germline V gene data show CDR1 as SQVTM and CDR2 as ANQGSEA. The CDR3 DNA is TGCAGCGTTGAAGAGAGGGGTCGGGGAAACACCATATATTTT. Translation: CSVEERGRGNTIYF.

This clonotype was seen at least ten times. The chain couples TRBV24-1 to TRBJ2-2; 10 bases match TRBD1. The germline gives CDR1 KGHDR, CDR2 SFDVKD. V gave up 10 bases and J gave up 6 bases; unmatched junction bases: 10. This CDR3 comprises 15 residues. This chain's CDR3 is CATGPGQGIAGELFF. In nucleotides, the CDR3 is TGTGCCACAGGACCGGGACAGGGGATCGCCGGGGAGCTGTTTTTT.

This clonotype came up once. The chain is built from TRBV2 and TRBJ2-7; a weak D match, TRBD2 (6 bases). CDR3 length: 14 amino acids. V shed 7 bases and J shed 0 bases, with 13 bases lying between them. Germline loops: CDR1 SNHLY, CDR2 FYNNEI. The CDR3 DNA reads as TGTGCCAGCACCAAGGAGGGGAGCTCCTACGAGCAGTACTTC. Its translation: CASTKEGSSYEQYF.

This clonotype was seen a few times. The rearrangement links TRBV5-6 to TRBJ2-7; D possibly corresponds to TRBD1 (7 bases). Trimming removed 5 bases at V and 1 base at J, with 13 bases between. This CDR3 is built from 14 residues. Looked up from germline, CDR1 is SGHDT and CDR2 is YYEEEE. CDR3 in DNA: TGTGCCAGCAGGACTAGGGGGCGATCCTACGAGCAGTACTTC. Residues: CASRTRGRSYEQYF.

This clonotype was seen ten or more times. The genes are TRBV7-2 and TRBJ2-3; a possible D gene is TRBD1 (6 bases). Germline CDR1 and CDR2: SGHTA and FQGNSA. V was trimmed by 5 bases and J by 0 bases, leaving 9 bases between them. CDR3 length equals 14 residues. The CDR3 DNA sequence: TGTGCCAGCAGCAGGGACATAAGCACAGATACGCAGTATTTT. Translated, it gives CASSRDISTDTQYF.

By share, this clonotype counts as medium-sized. The chain links TRBV3-1 to TRBJ2-7; D not certain. Germline CDR1 and CDR2: LGHDT and YNNKEL (reference sequence). Trimming removed 4 bases at V and 6 bases at J, with 16 bases between. The CDR3 loop spans 14 amino acids. The CDR3 DNA reads as TGTGCCAGCAGCCCCGGACCAGCCCAGATCGAGCAGTACTTC. As protein: CASSPGPAQIEQYF.

This clonotype occurred many times. V is TRBV6-5 and J is TRBJ2-7; weak D call: TRBD1 (6 bases). The germline V gene has CDR1 MNHEY and CDR2 SVGAGI. The CDR3 runs 14 residues. Deletions cut 3 bases from V and 4 bases from J, with 13 bases between. The CDR3 spells CASSYGGYTYEQYF. DNA of the CDR3: TGTGCCAGCAGTTATGGGGGCTACACTTACGAGCAGTACTTC.

About this clonotype itself: A much more abundant neighbour one base away suggests this may be a read error. The J gene is TRBJ2-5, the V gene TRBV14; 16 bases match TRBD2. The trim removed 0 bases at V and 8 bases at J, leaving 12 bases unmatched. This CDR3 region has 19 residues. Germline V gene sequence: CDR1 SGHDN, CDR2 FVKESK. The CDR3 reads CASSQDDPGLAGGLDTQYF. As DNA, the CDR3 is TGTGCCAGCAGCCAAGATGATCCGGGACTAGCGGGAGGGCTGGATACCCAGTACTTC.

This clonotype was observed at least ten times. The chain has TRBV2 and TRBJ2-3; D unresolved. V was shortened by 4 bases and J by 5 bases, with 10 bases between the two germline ends. CDR1 is SNHLY, CDR2 FYNNEI, per germline. The CDR3 runs to 13 residues. Here the CDR3 DNA reads TGTGCCAGCAGTGTTGTAGGGATAGATACGCAGTATTTT. It yields the protein CASSVVGIDTQYF.

This clonotype was counted many times. The chain combines TRBV20-1 with TRBJ2-7; 8 positions agree with TRBD1. CDR1 and CDR2 from the germline V gene are DFQATT and SNEGSKA (reference sequence). The V segment lost 3 bases and the J segment 3 bases; nucleotides outside the gene matches: 7. This CDR3 is 14 amino acids long. The CDR3 coding sequence is TGCAGTGCTAGTTTGCGCAGGGGGCGCTACGAGCAGTACTTC. Protein product: CSASLRRGRYEQYF.

About this clonotype: A much larger clonotype is one base distant, so this may be a read error. The CDR3 protein is CAWSILGALGAQMPYEQYF. The CDR3 region has the DNA TGTGCCTGGAGTATACTAGGGGCCTTGGGGGCCCAAATGCCCTACGAGCAGTACTTC. The genes are TRBV30 and TRBJ2-7; possible D gene TRBD1, 6 bases. With 2 bases removed from V and 2 bases from J, the gap between germline ends came to 28 bases. The germline V gene has CDR1 GTSNPN and CDR2 SVGIG (reference sequence). This CDR3 has 19 amino acids.

This clonotype occurred once. The final CDR3 position lacks the conserved phenylalanine or tryptophan, pointing to a likely read error. The chain couples TRBV5-1 to TRBJ2-7; D possibly uses TRBD1 or TRBD2 (5 bases each). In germline, CDR1 is SGHRS, CDR2 YFSETQ. The ends were cut back, 4 bases at V and 2 bases at J, with 19 bases in the middle. The CDR3 totals 16 residues. The CDR3 is CASSGGTGSRTYEQYL. In DNA, the CDR3 is TGCGCCAGCAGCGGTGGGACGGGGAGTAGGACCTACGAGCAGTACTTA.

This clonotype was detected ten times or more. The chain recombines TRBV12-3 or TRBV12-4 with TRBJ2-3; D is unclear. This CDR3 has 12 amino acids. Trimming removed 9 bases from V and 1 base from J, with 8 bases in between. The CDR3: CASATGTDTQYF. The CDR3 DNA is TGTGCCAGTGCAACAGGCACAGATACGCAGTATTTT.

With regard to this clonotype: The CDR3 carries no conserved terminal phenylalanine or tryptophan, so it likely arises from a read error. Because the CDR3's place on the DNA is in doubt, the DNA is left out and the CDR3 is given as listed by TCRdb. This sequence joins TRBV20-1 and TRBJ1-2; TRBD1 was called by the table and not checked on the DNA. The CDR3 comprises 13 residues, both ends counted. In germline, CDR1 is DFQATT, CDR2 SNEGSKA (reference sequence). The CDR3 here is CSASLDRGYGYTS.

This clonotype was detected ten times or more. V is TRBV5-6 and J is TRBJ2-1; TRBD2 agrees at 10 bases. The CDR3 is 14 residues long. Per germline, CDR1 SGHDT and CDR2 YYEEEE. V lost 6 bases, J lost 6 bases, and 6 bases stayed unmatched. The CDR3 bases are TGTGCCAGCATCCAACTAGCGGGGCTCAATGAGCAGTTCTTC. Its translation is CASIQLAGLNEQFF.

There are many counts of this clonotype. The chain carries TRBV7-8 and TRBJ2-1; 8 bases are a match to TRBD2. The junction had 5 bases not matched to a gene; V was cut back by 6 bases and J by 7 bases. This CDR3 is 13 amino acids long. From germline, CDR1 is SGHVS and CDR2 FQNEAQ. CDR3 region: CASRVAGSNEQFF. The CDR3 DNA reads as TGTGCCAGCAGAGTAGCGGGAAGTAATGAGCAGTTCTTC.

There are many counts of this clonotype. The chain links TRBV5-1 to TRBJ1-4; perhaps TRBD1 as D (5 bases). The ends were cut back, 3 bases at V and 7 bases at J, with 16 bases in the middle. Germline V CDR1 and CDR2: SGHRS, YFSETQ. The CDR3 is 15 amino acids. For the CDR3, the DNA is TGCGCCAGCAGCTCCGGGGCCCGCGAGGGTGAAAAACTGTTTTTT. Translated, it gives CASSSGAREGEKLFF.

This chain uses TRBV5-1 with TRBJ2-5; TRBD2 agrees at 9 bases. The CDR3 covers 15 residues. Trimming removed 4 bases from V and 5 bases from J; junction bases left unmatched: 9. Germline CDR1 reads SGHRS; CDR2 reads YFSETQ. CDR3 sequence reads: CASSQREVPRETQYF. The CDR3 nucleotides read TGCGCCAGCAGCCAGCGGGAGGTGCCGCGGGAGACCCAGTACTTC. Full variable domain (rest looked up from reference TRBV5-1 and TRBJ2-5): KAGVTQTPRYLIKTRGQQVTLSCSPISGHRSVSWYQQTPGQGLQFLFEYFSETQRNKGNFPGRFSGRQFSNSRSEMNVSTLELGDSALYLCASSQREVPRETQYFGPGTRLLVL.

The chain links TRBV7-8 to TRBJ1-2; D unresolved. The CDR3 runs 13 residues. Trimming cost V 1 base and J 7 bases, with 10 bases left between them. The germline CDR1 and CDR2 sequences are SGHVS and FQNEAQ. In DNA form, the CDR3 reads TGTGCCAGCAGCTTAGATGGCTACGTTGGCTACACCTTC. This encodes CASSLDGYVGYTF.

Many counts were recorded for this clonotype. The J gene is TRBJ2-2, the V gene TRBV20-1; TRBD1 or TRBD2 may be the D gene (7 bases each). Trimming pared 6 bases from V and 0 bases from J, leaving 20 bases between. The CDR3 length is 17 residues. Per germline, CDR1 DFQATT and CDR2 SNEGSKA (reference sequence). The CDR3 DNA follows: TGCAGTGCCCGGGGGGCCACAGACAGGGCGAACACCGGGGAGCTGTTTTTT. Its protein is CSARGATDRANTGELFF.

This clonotype was counted many times. V is TRBV12-3 or TRBV12-4 and J is TRBJ2-3; 9 bases align to TRBD2. V was clipped by 6 bases and J by 2 bases; unmatched bases: 12. The CDR3 is made up of 17 amino acids. CDR3 nucleotide sequence: TGTGCCAGCAGGCGCGGGGGGGGGCGCCGACTCACAGATACGCAGTATTTT. Protein sequence: CASRRGGGRRLTDTQYF.

V gene TRBV20-1 combines with J gene TRBJ2-1; 7 positions match TRBD1. The CDR3 is 16 residues long. Germline trimming cut 0 bases from V and 0 bases from J; bases unmatched to any gene: 5. CDR1 is DFQATT, CDR2 SNEGSKA, per germline (reference sequence). CDR3 sequence reads: CSARDHRGPSYNEQFF. CDR3 nucleotide sequence: TGCAGTGCTAGAGATCACAGGGGACCCTCCTACAATGAGCAGTTCTTC.

This clonotype occurred many times. The chain couples TRBV7-9 to TRBJ2-7, with D perhaps being TRBD1 or TRBD2 (7 bases each). Trimming took 4 bases from V and 3 from J, leaving 19 bases between them. Germline assignment: CDR1 SEHNR and CDR2 FQNEAQ (reference sequence). The CDR3 extends over 16 amino acids. The CDR3 nucleotides are TGTGCCAGCAGCTCCCCAGGGGAGGGGGCCCACTACGAGCAGTACTTC. It is translated as CASSSPGEGAHYEQYF.

Many counts were recorded for this clonotype. V gene TRBV14 combines with J gene TRBJ2-7; D is possibly TRBD1 (6 bases). The germline V and J ends were trimmed by 6 bases and 5 bases, with 17 bases remaining between them. The CDR3 length is 14 residues. Germline CDR1 reads SGHDN; CDR2 reads FVKESK. The CDR3, as DNA: TGTGCCAGCAGGCGCACCGGGACAAGCCACGAGCAGTACTTC. This translates into CASRRTGTSHEQYF.